The present TCR beta chain was sequenced within a study of shared clonotypes between healthy human individuals. Study findings and constraints: Clonotype sharing levels among donors were expected to vary with sequencing depth. Rarefaction showed sorted-subset sequencing was incomplete despite large depth. A handful of donors shared around 5.2% of their naive CD4 clonotypes.

Generated by immunoSEQ multiplex PCR, the TCRdb table keeps only in-frame clones and is missing some. The sample holds about 2 million clones, over 85% seen once. For this clone: The antigen is undetermined.

This CDR3 contains 11 residues. Positive CCR7 selection of CD45RO-negative cells yielded the naive CD8 cells, and terminally differentiated effector memory CD45RA+ cells were excluded. Every one of the donors was a Caucasian adult that lived in Nashville, Tennessee. Sequenced input: naive CD8+ T cells sorted from blood. The genes are TRBV21-1 and TRBJ2-2. TRBV21-1 is labeled a pseudogene. This TCR came from a man younger than 30 in good health. CDR3: CAGGGTGELFF. In DNA form, the CDR3 reads TGTGCCGGAGGGGGAACCGGGGAGCTGTTTTTT.